The 18 T cell receptor beta chains below were found in one sample sequenced in a study of control samples from healthy donors and cancer patients. The data were produced by immunoSEQ multiplex PCR, yet TCRdb's version contains in-frame clones alone and is incomplete. The data hold 35,000 to 55,000 clones, with 70% observed a single time. Specimen: formalin-fixed, paraffin-embedded tissue. Receptor source: a male donor with melanoma.

The chain links TRBV28 to TRBJ1-5; tentatively, D is TRBD1 (6 bases). Trimming removed 3 bases from V and 3 bases from J, with 9 bases in between. Germline V gene lookup returns CDR1 MDHEN and CDR2 SYDVKM. The CDR3 extends over 14 amino acids. CDR3 in DNA: TGTGCCAGCAGTTTCTACAGGGACAATCAGCCCCAGCATTTT. As protein: CASSFYRDNQPQHF.

The gene calls are TRBV11-2 and TRBJ2-2, with D perhaps TRBD1 or TRBD2 (5 bases each). Trimming stripped 2 bases from V and 4 bases from J, with 11 bases between. CDR3 length: 15 amino acids. Germline-derived CDR1 and CDR2 are SGHAT and FQNNGV. The CDR3 nucleotides read TGTGCCAGCAGCTTAAGCCCGGGACCCACCGGGGAGCTGTTTTTT. The encoded protein is CASSLSPGPTGELFF.

This clone was recorded only once. The V call is TRBV18, the J call TRBJ2-2; D gene unclear. V lost 4 bases and J 0 bases, leaving 6 bases between the germline ends. Germline CDR1 reads KGHSH; CDR2 reads LQKENI. The CDR3 sequence is 14 residues long. Here the CDR3 reads CASSQVTNTGELFF. The CDR3 DNA follows: TGTGCCAGCTCACAAGTTACGAACACCGGGGAGCTGTTTTTT. Combining the CDR3 with reference TRBV18 and TRBJ2-2 gives the whole variable domain NAGVMQNPRHLVRRRGQEARLRCSPMKGHSHVYWYRQLPEEGLKFMVYLQKENIIDESGMPKERFSAEFPKEGPSILRIQQVVRGDSAAYFCASSQVTNTGELFFGEGSRLTVL.

This chain connects TRBV7-2 to TRBJ1-5; TRBD1 aligns across 10 bases. The CDR3 consists of 15 residues. Germline trimming cut 5 bases from V and 2 bases from J; bases unmatched to any gene: 3. The germline gives CDR1 SGHTA, CDR2 FQGNSA. CDR3 in amino acids: CASSPDRGRNQPQHF. In DNA, the CDR3 is TGTGCCAGCAGCCCCGACAGGGGGCGCAATCAGCCCCAGCATTTT.

The chain has TRBV2 and TRBJ2-3, with TRBD1 matching 9 bases. This CDR3 comprises 17 residues. Germline CDR1 SNHLY, CDR2 FYNNEI. V gave up 6 bases and J gave up 2 bases; unmatched junction bases: 12. CDR3 residues: CASRKPRTGDDTDTQYF. The CDR3 DNA sequence: TGTGCCAGCAGAAAACCCCGGACAGGGGATGACACAGATACGCAGTATTTT.

The J gene is TRBJ2-3, the V gene TRBV7-6, with 7 positions matching TRBD1. Germline CDR1 SGHVS, CDR2 FNYEAQ. Trimming cost V 4 bases and J 0 bases; bases outside gene matches: 7. The CDR3 runs to 16 residues. CDR3 amino acids: CASSSTGIRSTDTQYF. The CDR3 coding sequence is TGTGCCAGCAGCTCGACAGGGATAAGGAGCACAGATACGCAGTATTTT.

The chain is built from TRBV24-1 and TRBJ2-1; TRBD2 is a possible D gene (5 bases). V lost 5 bases and J 7 bases, leaving 20 bases between the germline ends. Looked up from germline, CDR1 is KGHDR and CDR2 is SFDVKD. CDR3 size: 16 residues. The CDR3: CATSAHREKPDNEQFF. The DNA of the CDR3 is TGTGCCACCAGTGCCCATCGGGAAAAACCGGATAATGAGCAGTTCTTC.

This chain uses TRBV11-2 with TRBJ1-2; D is ambiguous. Germline V CDR1 and CDR2: SGHAT, FQNNGV. Deletions cut 0 bases from V and 9 bases from J, with 14 bases between. CDR3 length: 14 residues. CDR3 in DNA: TGTGCCAGCAGCTTAGAGCCAGGCGCCGAAAGCTACACCTTC. Its translation is CASSLEPGAESYTF.

This rearrangement joins TRBV28 to TRBJ1-5, with 7 bases aligning to TRBD1. V trimming: 3 bases; J trimming: 4 bases; junction bases outside the gene matches: 3. CDR3 length: 14 residues. Germline V gene sequence: CDR1 MDHEN, CDR2 SYDVKM. CDR3 in amino acids: CASSLSGGNQPQHF. The CDR3 DNA follows: TGTGCCAGCAGTTTGTCAGGGGGAAATCAGCCCCAGCATTTT.

This chain joins TRBV5-1 and TRBJ2-7, with a possible D match to TRBD2 (5 bases). This CDR3 comprises 14 residues. The V gene's germline CDR1 is SGHRS and CDR2 YFSETQ. Trimming removed 3 bases at V and 2 bases at J, with 12 bases between. This CDR3 reads CASSSGSVAYEQYF. CDR3 DNA: TGCGCCAGCAGCTCGGGGTCCGTTGCCTACGAGCAGTACTTC. Combining the CDR3 with reference TRBV5-1 and TRBJ2-7 gives the whole variable domain KAGVTQTPRYLIKTRGQQVTLSCSPISGHRSVSWYQQTPGQGLQFLFEYFSETQRNKGNFPGRFSGRQFSNSRSEMNVSTLELGDSALYLCASSSGSVAYEQYFGPGTRLTVT.

J is TRBJ2-2 and V is TRBV10-3; 7 bases are shared with TRBD1. Germline assignment: CDR1 ENHRY and CDR2 SYGVKD. This CDR3 spans 16 amino acids. The trim removed 7 bases at V and 0 bases at J, leaving 8 bases unmatched. The CDR3 is CAITGAGTANTGELFF. CDR3 in DNA: TGTGCCATCACTGGAGCCGGGACAGCGAACACCGGGGAGCTGTTTTTT.

This rearrangement joins TRBV5-4 to TRBJ2-7; 8 bases match TRBD2. The CDR3 sequence is 14 residues long. Germline V CDR1 and CDR2: SGHNT, YYREEE (reference sequence). J was trimmed by 5 bases and V by 4 bases; bases with no gene match: 8. The chain's CDR3 is CASSQGLVVDEQYF. The CDR3, as DNA: TGTGCCAGCAGCCAGGGACTAGTCGTCGACGAGCAGTACTTC.

This chain links TRBV11-2 with TRBJ2-1, with 10 bases fitting TRBD2. J gave up 9 bases and V 1 base, and 9 bases lay outside the gene matches. Germline CDR1 is SGHAT and CDR2 is FQNNGV. This CDR3 contains 16 residues. CDR3 residues: CASSLGSGRATGEQFF. Here the CDR3 DNA reads TGTGCCAGCAGCTTAGGGAGCGGGAGGGCCACGGGTGAGCAGTTCTTC.

V usage is TRBV10-1 and J usage is TRBJ2-2; 11 nucleotides agree with TRBD1. Per the germline V gene, CDR1 is WNHNN and CDR2 is SYGVQD (reference sequence). V shed 3 bases and J 7 bases; nucleotides not matched to a gene: 4. This CDR3 region has 15 residues. CDR3 coding DNA: TGCGCCAGCAGTGATAGGACAGGGGGCCTCGGGGAGCTGTTTTTT. Protein: CASSDRTGGLGELFF.

To note about this clone: Just one base apart from a much larger clone, this may be a read error. Within the sample, other DNA sequences also encode this same CDR3. V and J are TRBV25-1 and TRBJ1-2; no clear D gene. V dropped 7 bases and J dropped 4 bases, with 13 bases sitting between them. This CDR3 region has 13 residues. From germline, CDR1 is MGHDK and CDR2 SYGVNS. CDR3 in DNA: TGTGCCAGCAATCCTGGCGGTCTCTATGGCTACACCTTC. Residues: CASNPGGLYGYTF.

The chain couples TRBV10-2 to TRBJ2-2; 14 bases are shared with TRBD2. This CDR3 is built from 20 residues. The V and J ends lost 7 bases and 5 bases, in that order; junction bases with no gene match: 18. Germline V gene data show CDR1 as WSHSY and CDR2 as SAAADI. The CDR3 sequence: CASNPPTGTSGSMGTGELFF. The DNA for the CDR3 is TGCGCCAGCAACCCCCCTACCGGGACTAGCGGGAGTATGGGGACCGGGGAGCTGTTTTTT.

CDR3 nucleotide sequence: TGTGCCAGCACCATAGCGTATTACAATGAGCAGTTCTTC. This encodes CASTIAYYNEQFF. The chain combines TRBV28 with TRBJ2-1; D may be TRBD2 (5 bases). This CDR3 spans 13 amino acids. The V gene's germline CDR1 is MDHEN and CDR2 SYDVKM. Trimming stripped 7 bases from V and 4 bases from J, with 11 bases between.

The genes are TRBV6-5 and TRBJ2-1; D is possibly TRBD2 (5 bases). The germline V and J ends were trimmed by 5 bases and 4 bases, with 6 bases remaining between them. CDR3 length: 12 amino acids. The germline V gene has CDR1 MNHEY and CDR2 SVGAGI. This chain's CDR3 is CASSRTYNEQFF. The DNA for the CDR3 is TGTGCCAGCAGTCGGACTTACAATGAGCAGTTCTTC.